These 24 T cell receptor beta chains share one sample of origin, sequenced in a study of long-term antiretroviral therapy in people with HIV. Assay version v3.0 of immunoSEQ was used, and it was run at survey level. Clones were read by immunoSEQ multiplex PCR, and TCRdb kept only the in-frame ones, dropping some. The data hold 25,000 to 35,000 clones, with about 88% observed a single time. Source: unsorted PBMCs, taken 2 years after starting antiretroviral therapy. The receptors shown here come from a man aged 45-60 years with HIV.

The chain carries TRBV12-5 and TRBJ2-3, with a possible D match to TRBD2 (6 bases). The CDR3 runs 12 residues. Trimming took off 5 bases at V and 3 bases at J, with 6 bases between the two ends. Germline CDR1 reads LGHNT; CDR2 reads FRNRAP. The CDR3 DNA sequence: TGTGCTAGTGGTCGGGGGACAGATACGCAGTATTTT. Protein product: CASGRGTDTQYF.

This chain links TRBV18 with TRBJ2-2; D is perhaps TRBD1 (5 bases). Germline lookup yields CDR1 KGHSH and CDR2 LQKENI. V gave up 4 bases and J gave up 5 bases, with 11 bases separating them. The CDR3 loop spans 14 amino acids. CDR3 sequence (DNA): TGTGCCAGCTCACGGCAGGGTTATACCGGGGAGCTGTTTTTT. Translating it yields CASSRQGYTGELFF.

The rearrangement joins TRBV7-2 to TRBJ2-2; TRBD2 agrees at 8 bases. Per germline, CDR1 SGHTA and CDR2 FQGNSA. The CDR3 is 12 residues long. After removal of 2 bases from V and 15 bases from J, the junction contained 5 bases not matched to a gene. The CDR3 bases are TGTGCCAGCAGCTTATTAGCGGGGAAGGTGTTTTTT. It yields the protein CASSLLAGKVFF. The full variable domain, rest sourced from reference TRBV7-2 and TRBJ2-2, is GAGVSQSPSNKVTEKGKDVELRCDPISGHTALYWYRQSLGQGLEFLIYFQGNSAPDKSGLPSDRFSAERTGGSVSTLTIQRTQQEDSAVYLCASSLLAGKVFFGEGSRLTVL.

The chain combines TRBV19 with TRBJ2-1, with D possibly matching TRBD1 (6 bases). Germline loops: CDR1 LNHDA, CDR2 SQIVND (reference sequence). V dropped 3 bases and J dropped 6 bases, with 18 bases sitting between them. This CDR3 has 16 residues. The CDR3 DNA sequence: TGTGCCAGTAGTATTAACAGGGTCCTCCTGGGCAATGAGCAGTTCTTC. Its protein product is CASSINRVLLGNEQFF.

The CDR3 is CASSEEGGGNTIYF. The CDR3 coding sequence is TGTGCCAGCAGTGAAGAGGGTGGAGGAAACACCATATATTTT. V usage is TRBV2 and J usage is TRBJ1-3; D uncertain. V lost 1 base, J lost 4 bases, and 8 bases lay in between. The CDR3 is 14 residues long. Germline CDR1 and CDR2: SNHLY and FYNNEI. Full variable domain (remainder filled in from reference TRBV2 and TRBJ1-3): EPEVTQTPSHQVTQMGQEVILRCVPISNHLYFYWYRQILGQKVEFLVSFYNNEISEKSEIFDDQFSVERPDGSNFTLKIRSTKLEDSAMYFCASSEEGGGNTIYFGEGSWLTVV.

The chain carries TRBV7-9 and TRBJ2-7, with 7 positions matching TRBD1. Germline V gene lookup returns CDR1 SEHNR and CDR2 FQNEAQ (reference sequence). The V segment lost 4 bases and the J segment 6 bases; nucleotides outside the gene matches: 9. The CDR3 is 14 residues long. The DNA for the CDR3 is TGTGCCAGCAGCTACGGCGACAGGGCTTCCGAGCAGTACTTC. As protein: CASSYGDRASEQYF.

The V and J genes are TRBV7-9 and TRBJ1-1, with D possibly being TRBD1 (6 bases). This CDR3 is built from 13 residues. Germline CDR1 and CDR2: SEHNR and FQNEAQ (reference sequence). Trimming left V 0 bases short and J 8 bases short, with 10 bases between. CDR3 loop: CASSLAVQGEAFF. Here the CDR3 DNA reads TGTGCCAGCAGCTTAGCGGTACAGGGAGAAGCTTTCTTT.

The genes are TRBV6-1 and TRBJ2-5, with 10 bases matching TRBD1. This CDR3 has 15 residues. V lost 6 bases and J lost 3; bases outside the gene matches: 7. Germline V gives CDR1 MNHNS, CDR2 SASEGT. Here the CDR3 DNA reads TGTGCCAGCAGGGAGACAGGGGGCTGGGAAGAGACCCAGTACTTC. This translates into CASRETGGWEETQYF.

The chain uses TRBV4-1 and TRBJ1-2; 8 positions match TRBD1. With 4 bases clipped from V and 4 bases from J, the junction kept 17 bases outside the gene matches. Germline V gives CDR1 MGHRA, CDR2 YSYEKL. The CDR3 runs to 18 residues. CDR3 region: CASSPQTTGPGTGYGYTF. DNA of the CDR3: TGCGCCAGCAGCCCCCAGACAACTGGTCCCGGGACAGGCTATGGCTACACCTTC.

J is TRBJ2-7 and V is TRBV5-6; D might be TRBD1 or TRBD2, each matching 5 bases. The V end lost 4 bases, the J end lost 1 base, and 12 bases lay between the germline ends. The CDR3 consists of 14 residues. In germline, CDR1 is SGHDT, CDR2 YYEEEE. CDR3 protein: CASSPGTDSYEQYF. CDR3 bases: TGTGCCAGCAGCCCTGGGACGGATTCCTACGAGCAGTACTTC. The variable domain in full, with the rest retrieved from reference TRBV5-6 and TRBJ2-7, is DAGVTQSPTHLIKTRGQQVTLRCSPKSGHDTVSWYQQALGQGPQFIFQYYEEEERQRGNFPDRFSGHQFPNYSSELNVNALLLGDSALYLCASSPGTDSYEQYFGPGTRLTVT.

This chain connects TRBV28 to TRBJ1-4; the match to TRBD1 covers 7 bases. There are 16 residues in the CDR3. With V trimmed by 5 bases and J by 0 bases, 6 bases remained unmatched. Germline-derived CDR1 and CDR2 are MDHEN and SYDVKM. Here the CDR3 DNA reads TGTGCCAGCAGTGCGGGGACAGATCCAACTAATGAAAAACTGTTTTTT. This translates into CASSAGTDPTNEKLFF.

As DNA, the CDR3 is TGCAGCGTGCGGGACAGGGAATTCCCCTACGAGCAGTACTTC. This encodes CSVRDREFPYEQYF. The chain carries TRBV29-1 and TRBJ2-7, with 9 bases aligning to TRBD1. This CDR3 is 14 amino acids long. J lost 2 bases, V lost 6 bases, and 8 bases had no gene match. The V gene's germline CDR1 is SQVTM and CDR2 ANQGSEA.

The rearrangement links TRBV11-2 to TRBJ2-2; D uncertain. The CDR3 sequence is 13 residues long. Trimming left V 3 bases short and J 5 bases short, with 7 bases between. Looked up from germline, CDR1 is SGHAT and CDR2 is FQNNGV. The CDR3 sequence: CASSLRQTGELFF. The CDR3 DNA sequence: TGTGCCAGCAGCTTGAGGCAGACCGGGGAGCTGTTTTTT.

The chain is built from TRBV12-5 and TRBJ1-1; D unresolved. The length of the CDR3 is 13 residues. V dropped 7 bases and J dropped 1 base, with 10 bases sitting between them. Germline V CDR1 and CDR2: LGHNT, FRNRAP. The CDR3 region is CASVPFRNTEAFF. CDR3 coding DNA: TGTGCTAGTGTCCCATTCAGGAACACTGAAGCTTTCTTT. Variable domain in full (rest from reference TRBV12-5 and TRBJ1-1): DARVTQTPRHKVTEMGQEVTMRCQPILGHNTVFWYRQTMMQGLELLAYFRNRAPLDDSGMPKDRFSAEMPDATLATLKIQPSEPRDSAVYFCASVPFRNTEAFFGQGTRLTVV.

This chain joins TRBV4-3 and TRBJ1-1; no reliable D call. Germline-derived CDR1 and CDR2 are LGHNA and YSLEER. CDR3 size: 13 residues. V lost 4 bases and J 5 bases, leaving 11 bases between the germline ends. DNA of the CDR3: TGCGCCAGCAGCCCCCAAGGTGGGACTGAAGCTTTCTTT. Amino acids: CASSPQGGTEAFF.

V is TRBV5-4 and J is TRBJ1-2; perhaps TRBD1 as D (6 bases). CDR1 and CDR2 (germline): SGHNT, YYREEE (reference sequence). Trimming took off 5 bases at V and 3 bases at J, with 17 bases between the two ends. There are 15 residues in the CDR3. The CDR3 loop is CASSYTGLQDYGYTF. CDR3 in DNA: TGTGCCAGCAGTTATACAGGGCTTCAAGACTATGGCTACACCTTC.

The CDR3 loop is CASSLAGGWATGELFF. CDR3 sequence (DNA): TGTGCCAGCAGCTTGGCTGGGGGTTGGGCCACCGGGGAGCTGTTTTTT. The chain links TRBV5-8 to TRBJ2-2, with D perhaps TRBD1 or TRBD2 (5 bases each). The V gene lost 0 bases and the J gene lost 4 bases, with 13 bases spanning the gap. This CDR3 has 16 amino acids. Germline V CDR1 and CDR2: SGHTS, YDEGEE.

The rearrangement uses TRBV23-1 and TRBJ1-1, with 7 bases lining up with TRBD1. TRBV23-1 is an ORF; its function is uncertain. The CDR3 is 14 residues long. Trimming took 4 bases from V and 7 from J; bases not matched to a gene: 9. CDR3 sequence reads: CASSLLRGTVEAFF. CDR3 DNA: TGCGCCAGCAGTCTCTTAAGGGGGACAGTTGAAGCTTTCTTT.

The chain employs TRBV7-9 and TRBJ2-1, with D perhaps assigned TRBD1 or TRBD2 (5 bases each). Germline V gene lookup returns CDR1 SEHNR and CDR2 FQNEAQ (reference sequence). Trimming left V 4 bases short and J 0 bases short, with 13 bases between. CDR3 length equals 16 residues. CDR3 sequence: CASSSLRDPSYNEQFF. CDR3 DNA: TGTGCCAGCAGCTCCCTCCGGGACCCCTCCTACAATGAGCAGTTCTTC. The complete variable domain, with remaining parts taken from reference TRBV7-9 and TRBJ2-1, reads DTGVSQNPRHKITKRGQNVTFRCDPISEHNRLYWYRQTLGQGPEFLTYFQNEAQLEKSRLLSDRFSAERPKGSFSTLEIQRTEQGDSAMYLCASSSLRDPSYNEQFFGPGTRLTVL.

On this clone itself: Germline and junction disagree at one end, which may indicate a read error. The chain employs TRBV28 and TRBJ1-2, with a weak D call TRBD1 (5 bases). Germline V gene sequence: CDR1 MDHEN, CDR2 SYDVKM. The CDR3 spans 16 residues. This chain's CDR3 is CASSGPRDPTNHGYTF. CDR3 DNA sequence: TGTGCCAGCAGCGGCCCTCGGGACCCCACTAACCATGGCTACACCTTC.

The chain carries TRBV10-2 and TRBJ2-3; 7 bases are a match to TRBD2. The CDR3 has 14 residues. V dropped 5 bases and J dropped 1; count of bases not matched to a gene: 3. From germline, CDR1 is WSHSY and CDR2 SAAADI. CDR3 sequence (DNA): TGCGCCAGCAGTAGCGGGATGCGCACAGATACGCAGTATTTT. Translated, it gives CASSSGMRTDTQYF.

The chain is built from TRBV13 and TRBJ2-2; D call uncertain. The V end lost 6 bases, the J end lost 5 bases, and 13 bases lay between the germline ends. The CDR3 sequence is 14 residues long. Germline assignment: CDR1 PRHDT and CDR2 FYEKMQ (reference sequence). CDR3 bases: TGTGCCAGCAGGGCCGGGCCTGTAACCGGGGAGCTGTTTTTT. Residues: CASRAGPVTGELFF.

The chain has TRBV27 and TRBJ1-4; tentatively, D is TRBD1 (5 bases). The CDR3 has 14 residues. Trimming shortened V by 5 bases and J by 6 bases, and 13 bases separated the two germline ends. Germline loops: CDR1 MNHEY, CDR2 SMNVEV (reference sequence). This chain's CDR3 is CASSLYPGDEKLFF. For the CDR3, the DNA is TGTGCCAGCAGTCTTTACCCGGGGGATGAAAAACTGTTTTTT.

This chain joins TRBV7-2 and TRBJ1-2; TRBD1 might be the D (5 bases). The CDR3 is made up of 14 amino acids. Germline values: CDR1 SGHTA, CDR2 FQGNSA. V was trimmed by 5 bases and J by 4 bases, leaving 14 bases between them. The CDR3 coding sequence is TGTGCCAGCAGCGTCTCCAGGGATTCCTATGGCTACACCTTC. Protein product: CASSVSRDSYGYTF. The variable domain in full, completed from reference TRBV7-2 and TRBJ1-2, reads GAGVSQSPSNKVTEKGKDVELRCDPISGHTALYWYRQSLGQGLEFLIYFQGNSAPDKSGLPSDRFSAERTGGSVSTLTIQRTQQEDSAVYLCASSVSRDSYGYTFGSGTRLTVV.